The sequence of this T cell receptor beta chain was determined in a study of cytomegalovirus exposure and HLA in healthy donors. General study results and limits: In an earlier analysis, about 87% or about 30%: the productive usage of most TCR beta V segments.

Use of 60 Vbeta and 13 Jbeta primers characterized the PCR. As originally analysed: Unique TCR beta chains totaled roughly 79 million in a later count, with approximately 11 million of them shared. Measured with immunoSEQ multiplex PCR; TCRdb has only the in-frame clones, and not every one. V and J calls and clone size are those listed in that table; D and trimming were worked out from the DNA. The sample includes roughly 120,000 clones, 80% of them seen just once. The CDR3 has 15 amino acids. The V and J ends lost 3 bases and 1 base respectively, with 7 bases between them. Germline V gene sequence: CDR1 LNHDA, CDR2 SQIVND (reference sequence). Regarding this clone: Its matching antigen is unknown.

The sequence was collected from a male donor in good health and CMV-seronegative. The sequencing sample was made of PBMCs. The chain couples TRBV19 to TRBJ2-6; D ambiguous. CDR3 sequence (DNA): TGTGCCAGTAGTATTGGAGTTTCTGGGGCCAACGTCCTGACTTTC. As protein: CASSIGVSGANVLTF. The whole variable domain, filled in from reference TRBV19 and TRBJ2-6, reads DGGITQSPKYLFRKEGQNVTLSCEQNLNHDAMYWYRQDPGQGLRLIYYSQIVNDFQKGDIAEGYSVSREKKESFPLTVTSAQKNPTAFYLCASSIGVSGANVLTFGAGSRLTVL.